This T cell receptor beta chain stems from a study of blood T cell repertoires in COVID-19. Study-wide context: Samples taken during acute and convalescent COVID-19 were collected in the United States, Italy and Spain.

Profiling relied on immunoSEQ multiplex PCR, and the TCRdb table lists in-frame clones only, not all of them. The sample has 110,000 or so clones; roughly nine tenths are singletons. Input material: peripheral blood. The TCR sequence derives from a human donor in a cohort sampled during active COVID-19.

The CDR3 sequence: CASRAQGTEAFF. CDR3 nucleotide sequence: TGTGCCAGCAGGGCCCAGGGCACCGAAGCTTTCTTT. This chain uses TRBV6-5 with TRBJ1-1; D possibly corresponds to TRBD1 (5 bases). The CDR3 runs to 12 residues. Germline CDR1 reads MNHEY; CDR2 reads SVGAGI. The V end was cut by 6 bases, the J end by 8 bases, with 13 bases between.